This entry lists 4 T cell receptor beta chains sequenced from one sample in a study of blood T cell repertoires in COVID-19. Sequencing used immunoSEQ multiplex PCR; TCRdb keeps in-frame clones, though not all of them. The sample has about 480,000 clones, about 91% seen once. Specimen: peripheral blood. These receptors originate from a man between 18 and 29 years old with COVID-19, enrolled during active disease.

The chain uses TRBV19 and TRBJ2-7, with 9 bases aligning to TRBD2. Germline trimming cut 5 bases from V and 2 bases from J; bases unmatched to any gene: 13. The CDR3 extends over 17 amino acids. CDR1 and CDR2 from the germline V gene are LNHDA and SQIVND (reference sequence). CDR3 DNA sequence: TGTGCCAGTAGTCCCCCCCTGGGTAGCGGGGGTCCCTACGAGCAGTACTTC. Its protein is CASSPPLGSGGPYEQYF.

The CDR3 sequence is CASSVGQVPNTGELFF. The CDR3 coding sequence is TGTGCCAGCAGCGTAGGACAGGTCCCGAACACCGGGGAGCTGTTTTTT. J is TRBJ2-2 and V is TRBV9, with TRBD1 as a possible D gene (6 bases). Trimming pared 0 bases from V and 0 bases from J, leaving 9 bases between. Germline loops: CDR1 SGDLS, CDR2 YYNGEE. The CDR3 consists of 16 residues.

J is TRBJ2-1 and V is TRBV2; 8 bases are a match to TRBD1. The CDR3 sequence is 13 residues long. From germline, CDR1 is SNHLY and CDR2 FYNNEI. With V trimmed by 6 bases and J by 7 bases, 5 bases remained unmatched. This CDR3 reads CASRQGAGNEQFF. The CDR3, as DNA: TGTGCCAGCAGGCAGGGGGCGGGTAATGAGCAGTTCTTC.

The chain joins TRBV25-1 to TRBJ1-1; 7 bases map to TRBD1. V was pared by 6 bases and J by 1 base, with 2 bases of the junction left unmatched. The germline gives CDR1 MGHDK, CDR2 SYGVNS. This CDR3 comprises 13 residues. The CDR3 is CASSGQANTEAFF. The CDR3 DNA is TGTGCCAGCAGCGGACAGGCGAACACTGAAGCTTTCTTT.